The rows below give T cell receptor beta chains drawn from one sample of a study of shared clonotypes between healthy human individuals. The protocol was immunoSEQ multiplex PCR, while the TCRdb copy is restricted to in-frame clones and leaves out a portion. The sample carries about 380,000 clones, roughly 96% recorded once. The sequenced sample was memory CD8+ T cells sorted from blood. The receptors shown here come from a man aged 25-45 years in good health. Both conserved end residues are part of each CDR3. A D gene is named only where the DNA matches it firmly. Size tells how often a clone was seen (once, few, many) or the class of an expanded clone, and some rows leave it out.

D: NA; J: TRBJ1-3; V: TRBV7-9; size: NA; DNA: TGTGCCAGCAGCAGACCGAGCTCTGGAAACACCATATATTTT; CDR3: CASSRPSSGNTIYF
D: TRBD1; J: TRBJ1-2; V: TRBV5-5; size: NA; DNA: TGTGCCAGCAGCCCTAGGACAGGCAACTATGGCTACACCTTC; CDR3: CASSPRTGNYGYTF
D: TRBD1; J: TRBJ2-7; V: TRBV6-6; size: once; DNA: TGTGCCAGCAGTTCCGGGACAGGGGATAACGAGCAGTACTTC; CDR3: CASSSGTGDNEQYF
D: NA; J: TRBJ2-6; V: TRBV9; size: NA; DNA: TGTGCCAGCACCCGCGGACCCGGAAGCTCTGGGGCCAACGTCCTGACTTTC; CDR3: CASTRGPGSSGANVLTF
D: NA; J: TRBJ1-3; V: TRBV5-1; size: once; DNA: TGCGCCAGCAGCTTAGAGGGCAGCTCTGGAAACACCATATATTTT; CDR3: CASSLEGSSGNTIYF
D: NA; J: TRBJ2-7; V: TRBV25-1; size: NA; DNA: TGTGCCAGCAGTCGGCGCTCTGCTAGCGACTCCTACGAGCAGTACTTC; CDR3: CASSRRSASDSYEQYF
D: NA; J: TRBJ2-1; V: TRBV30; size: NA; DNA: TGTGCCTGGAGTATCGGACACGGGGATGATGAGCAGTTCTTC; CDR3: CAWSIGHGDDEQFF
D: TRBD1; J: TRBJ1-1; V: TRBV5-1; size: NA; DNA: TGCGCCAGCAGCTTGGGCAGGGGGCGAGACACTGAAGCTTTCTTT; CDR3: CASSLGRGRDTEAFF
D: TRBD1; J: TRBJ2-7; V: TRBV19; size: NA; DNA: TGTGCCAGTAGACCTAGGGGAGGACAGGGGTCCTACGAGCAGTACTTC; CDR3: CASRPRGGQGSYEQYF
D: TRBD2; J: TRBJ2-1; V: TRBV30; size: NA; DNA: TGTGCCTGGAGTGTACCGGGAGGGTACAATGAGCAGTTCTTC; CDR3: CAWSVPGGYNEQFF
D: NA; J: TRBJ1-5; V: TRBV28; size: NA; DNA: TGTGCCAGCCGCGACAGTAAGGGAGGCAATCAGCCCCAGCATTTT; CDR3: CASRDSKGGNQPQHF
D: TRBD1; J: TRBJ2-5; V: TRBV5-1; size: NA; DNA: TGCGCCAGCAGCTTGGCCGGATTGAGGGGGCTTGGAGAGACCCAGTACTTC; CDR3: CASSLAGLRGLGETQYF
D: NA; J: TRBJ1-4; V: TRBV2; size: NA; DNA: TGTGCCAGCAGGTGGGATGAAAAACTGTTTTTT; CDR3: CASRWDEKLFF
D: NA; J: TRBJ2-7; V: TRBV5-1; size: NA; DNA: TGCGCCAGCAGCTTTTATGGCGGGCCCTACGAGCAGTACTTC; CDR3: CASSFYGGPYEQYF
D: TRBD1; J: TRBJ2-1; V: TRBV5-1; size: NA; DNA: TGCGCCAGCAGCCAGGACAGGGACAATGAGCAGTTCTTC; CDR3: CASSQDRDNEQFF
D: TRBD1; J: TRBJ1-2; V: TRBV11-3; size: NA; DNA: TGTGCCAGCAGCTTGACAGGGCGCCTCTATGGCTACACCTTC; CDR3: CASSLTGRLYGYTF
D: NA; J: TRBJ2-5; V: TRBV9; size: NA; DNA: TGTGCCAGCAGCGTAGTAGGCAGGGCGTGGGGAGAGACCCAGTACTTC; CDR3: CASSVVGRAWGETQYF
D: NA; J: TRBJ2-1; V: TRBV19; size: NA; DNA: TGTGCCAGTAGTATCCAGCGGAGCTCCTACAATGAGCAGTTCTTC; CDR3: CASSIQRSSYNEQFF
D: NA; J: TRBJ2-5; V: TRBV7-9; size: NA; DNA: TGTGCCAGCAGCGGCCAAGAGACCCAGTACTTC; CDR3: CASSGQETQYF
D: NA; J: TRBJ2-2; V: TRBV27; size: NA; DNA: TGTGCCAGCAGGTGGGGGTCCAACACCGGGGAGCTGTTTTTT; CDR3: CASRWGSNTGELFF
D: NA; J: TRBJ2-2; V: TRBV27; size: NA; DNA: TGTGCCAGCAGTTCCCTGGGTAGCGCGGGTGCCGGGGAGCTGTTTTTT; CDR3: CASSSLGSAGAGELFF
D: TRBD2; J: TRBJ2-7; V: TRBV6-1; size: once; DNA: TGTGCCAGCAGCCAAAGGTTGGGACTATCATACGAGCAGTACTTC; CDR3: CASSQRLGLSYEQYF
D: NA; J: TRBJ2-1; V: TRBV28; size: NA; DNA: TGTGCCACTAAGGACTTTTACAATGAGCAGTTCTTC; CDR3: CATKDFYNEQFF
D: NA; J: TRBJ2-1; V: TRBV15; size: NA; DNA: TGTGCCACCAGCAGAGGATCCTCTAGCATACCAACTTACAATGAGCAGTTCTTC; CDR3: CATSRGSSSIPTYNEQFF
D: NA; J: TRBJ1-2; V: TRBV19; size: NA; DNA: TGTGCCAGTACCCCGGCGGGGGATTGGATAAGTGGCTACACCTTC; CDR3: CASTPAGDWISGYTF
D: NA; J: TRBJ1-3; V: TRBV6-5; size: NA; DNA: TGTGCCAGCAGTTACTCATCAGGGACTGGAAACACCATATATTTT; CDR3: CASSYSSGTGNTIYF
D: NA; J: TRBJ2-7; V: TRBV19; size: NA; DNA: TGTGCCAGTAGTATAGTGGCGGACAGCTCCTACGAGCAGTACTTC; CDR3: CASSIVADSSYEQYF
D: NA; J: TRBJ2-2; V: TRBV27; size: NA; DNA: TGTGCCAGCAGCTTTTGGACCGGGGAGCTGTTTTTT; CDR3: CASSFWTGELFF
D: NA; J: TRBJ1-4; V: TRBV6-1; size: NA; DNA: TGTGCCAGCAGCTCCAGGGTAGGAGAAAAACTGTTTTTT; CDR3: CASSSRVGEKLFF
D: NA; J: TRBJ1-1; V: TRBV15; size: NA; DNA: TGTGCCACCAGCAGACCCCATGTACGGAACACTGAAGCTTTCTTT; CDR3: CATSRPHVRNTEAFF
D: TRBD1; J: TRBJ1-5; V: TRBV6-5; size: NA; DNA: TGTGCCAGCAGTTACAACAGGGGCGGTCAGCCCCAGCATTTT; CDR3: CASSYNRGGQPQHF
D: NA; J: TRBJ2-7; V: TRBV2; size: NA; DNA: TGTGCCAGCAGCCCGGACGCCTTGGGAGAGCAGTACTTC; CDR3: CASSPDALGEQYF
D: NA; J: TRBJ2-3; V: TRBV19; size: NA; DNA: TGTGCCAGTAGTATAGCCGAAGATACGCAGTATTTT; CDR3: CASSIAEDTQYF
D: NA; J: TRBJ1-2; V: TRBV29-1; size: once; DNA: TGCAGCGTTGCCCTTAACTATGGCTACACCTTC; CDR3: CSVALNYGYTF
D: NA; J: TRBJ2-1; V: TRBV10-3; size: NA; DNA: TGTGCCATCAGTGGACCCCCTTACAATGAGCAGTTCTTC; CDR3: CAISGPPYNEQFF
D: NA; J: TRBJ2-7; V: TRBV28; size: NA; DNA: TGTGCCAGCAGCCCCGTGGGGGACGAGCAGTACTTC; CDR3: CASSPVGDEQYF
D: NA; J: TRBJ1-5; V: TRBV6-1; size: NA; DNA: TGTGCCTTACTTATGGGTCAGCCCCAGCATTTT; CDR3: CALLMGQPQHF
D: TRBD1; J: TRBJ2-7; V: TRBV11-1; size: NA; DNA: TGTGCCAGCAGCCGGGACAGCTCCTACGAGCAGTACTTC; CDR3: CASSRDSSYEQYF